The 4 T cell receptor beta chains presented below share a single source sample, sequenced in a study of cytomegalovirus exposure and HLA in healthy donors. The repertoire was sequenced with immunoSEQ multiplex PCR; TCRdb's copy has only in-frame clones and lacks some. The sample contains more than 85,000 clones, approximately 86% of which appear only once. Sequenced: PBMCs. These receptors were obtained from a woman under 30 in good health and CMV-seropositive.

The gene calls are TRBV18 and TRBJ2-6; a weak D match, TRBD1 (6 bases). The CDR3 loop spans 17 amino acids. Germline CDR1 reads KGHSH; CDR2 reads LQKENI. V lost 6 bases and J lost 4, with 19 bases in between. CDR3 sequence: CASSPPGHRTGANVLTF. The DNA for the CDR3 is TGTGCCAGCTCTCCGCCGGGACACAGGACGGGGGCCAACGTCCTGACTTTC.

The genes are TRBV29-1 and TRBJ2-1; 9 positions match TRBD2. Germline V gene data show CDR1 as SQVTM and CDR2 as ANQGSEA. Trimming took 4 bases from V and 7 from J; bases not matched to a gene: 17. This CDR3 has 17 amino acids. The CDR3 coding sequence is TGCAGCGTTGTGATGGGAGGCGGGAGGGCCATGCGGAATGAGCAGTTCTTC. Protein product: CSVVMGGGRAMRNEQFF.

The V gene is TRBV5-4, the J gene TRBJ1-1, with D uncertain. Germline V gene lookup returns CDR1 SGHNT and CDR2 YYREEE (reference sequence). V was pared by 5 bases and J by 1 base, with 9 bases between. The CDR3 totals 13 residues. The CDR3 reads CASSPDKNTEAFF. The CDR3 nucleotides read TGTGCCAGCAGTCCTGACAAGAACACTGAAGCTTTCTTT.

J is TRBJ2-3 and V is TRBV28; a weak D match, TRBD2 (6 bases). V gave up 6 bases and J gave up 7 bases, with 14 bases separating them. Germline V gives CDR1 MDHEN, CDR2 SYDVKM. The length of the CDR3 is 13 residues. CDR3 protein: CASSGGDRYTQYF. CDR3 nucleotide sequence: TGTGCCAGCAGCGGGGGTGATAGGTATACGCAGTATTTT. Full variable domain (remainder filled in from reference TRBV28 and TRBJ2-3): DVKVTQSSRYLVKRTGEKVFLECVQDMDHENMFWYRQDPGLGLRLIYFSYDVKMKEKGDIPEGYSVSREKKERFSLILESASTNQTSMYLCASSGGDRYTQYFGPGTRLTVL.